This T cell receptor beta chain was retrieved from a study of regulatory T cells in long-lasting Graves disease. Regarding time point: persistent/refractory GD, antithyroid drugs over 5 years with positive TRAb. Extracted PBMC RNA gave rise to the TCR library. V lost 7 bases and J lost 0, with 13 bases in between. The CDR3 spans 14 residues. The V gene's germline CDR1 is LGHNT and CDR2 FRNRAP. For this clonotype: Its antigen is not identified.

Points from the study as a whole: Less diverse TCR repertoires were seen in persistent Graves' patients than in newly diagnosed ones.

Arm-PCR of CDR3 regions and iRepertoire HTBI primers were used to build TCR beta libraries. Using its own MiXCR run on the multiplex PCR reads, TCRdb lists one record per CDR3 protein. The table has some 440,000 distinct CDR3 sequences, about a fifth seen once. Source: peripheral blood mononuclear cells (PBMCs), taken when the disease was refractory, from a patient treated with antithyroid drugs. This chain joins TRBV12-5 and TRBJ2-7; possible D gene TRBD2, 5 bases. The clonotype was recovered from a female donor with Graves disease. The CDR3 region is CASAAGEGSYEQYF. CDR3 DNA: TGTGCTAGTGCCGCCGGTGAGGGCTCCTACGAGCAGTACTTC.